A selection of T cell receptor beta chains follows, all from one sample in a study of CD8+ T cells in alopecia areata. Profiling relied on immunoSEQ multiplex PCR, and the TCRdb table lists in-frame clones only, not all of them. This sample has about 200,000 clones, with 56% found just once. Sequencing was carried out using CD8+ T cells sorted from blood. Every receptor here comes from a human donor in good health. The conserved cysteine and the conserved F or W are not part of the CDR3 here. Fields, in order: V gene, CDR3 length, J gene, CDR3 protein.

v_call: TRBV4-2
cdr3_length: 16
j_call: TRBJ2-7
cdr3_aa: ASSQPGLAGGSSYEQY

v_call: TRBV18
cdr3_length: 11
j_call: TRBJ2-5
cdr3_aa: ASSPPVPRTQY

v_call: TRBV6-5
cdr3_length: 12
j_call: TRBJ1-2
cdr3_aa: ASSPRDPGLGYT

v_call: TRBV29-1
cdr3_length: 8
j_call: TRBJ2-7
cdr3_aa: SFGPQEQY

v_call: TRBV4-1
cdr3_length: 11
j_call: TRBJ1-5
cdr3_aa: ASSQNEGQPQH

v_call: TRBV18
cdr3_length: 12
j_call: TRBJ1-6
cdr3_aa: ASSAGTGNSPLH

v_call: TRBV29-1
cdr3_length: 13
j_call: TRBJ2-5
cdr3_aa: SVDGTSGRAETQY

v_call: TRBV5-6
cdr3_length: 13
j_call: TRBJ2-5
cdr3_aa: ASSLGGLRGETQY

v_call: TRBV30
cdr3_length: 12
j_call: TRBJ1-2
cdr3_aa: ACEPPDRTGGYT

v_call: TRBV2
cdr3_length: 12
j_call: TRBJ2-7
cdr3_aa: ATLTSGGLNEQY

v_call: TRBV6-5
cdr3_length: 12
j_call: TRBJ2-7
cdr3_aa: ASGTEGIGYEQY

v_call: TRBV25-1
cdr3_length: 11
j_call: TRBJ2-1
cdr3_aa: ASSEAGYNEQF

v_call: TRBV2
cdr3_length: 11
j_call: TRBJ2-7
cdr3_aa: ASSEGQVDEQY

v_call: TRBV27
cdr3_length: 11
j_call: TRBJ2-7
cdr3_aa: ASSRDGSYEQY

v_call: TRBV23-1
cdr3_length: 11
j_call: TRBJ1-4
cdr3_aa: ASRAGVHEKLF

v_call: TRBV11-2
cdr3_length: 11
j_call: TRBJ1-2
cdr3_aa: ASSPDRGSGYT

v_call: TRBV5-6
cdr3_length: 12
j_call: TRBJ2-1
cdr3_aa: ASSSRRVRNEQF

v_call: TRBV7-9
cdr3_length: 10
j_call: TRBJ2-7
cdr3_aa: ASSLGDYEQY

v_call: TRBV7-9
cdr3_length: 13
j_call: TRBJ2-7
cdr3_aa: ASSPVKADLYEQY

v_call: TRBV15
cdr3_length: 14
j_call: TRBJ2-1
cdr3_aa: ATSISDWDAYNEQF

v_call: TRBV9
cdr3_length: 13
j_call: TRBJ2-7
cdr3_aa: ASSGRTGIREEQY

v_call: TRBV6-1
cdr3_length: 13
j_call: TRBJ2-7
cdr3_aa: ASSEAVRPLYEQY

v_call: TRBV7-8
cdr3_length: 12
j_call: TRBJ1-5
cdr3_aa: ASSLGGRNQPQH

v_call: TRBV29-1
cdr3_length: 11
j_call: TRBJ2-7
cdr3_aa: SVAQGVNYEQY

v_call: TRBV6-6
cdr3_length: 12
j_call: TRBJ1-1
cdr3_aa: ASSYGMEDTEAF

v_call: TRBV27
cdr3_length: 13
j_call: TRBJ1-6
cdr3_aa: ASKGAESHTSPLH

v_call: TRBV7-9
cdr3_length: 13
j_call: TRBJ1-5
cdr3_aa: ASSPGTGVSQPQH